This TCR beta chain appears in the sequencing data of a study of blood T cells in healthy people across ages. Study overall: Template switching recovered approximately one barcoded beta molecule for every two T cells. Overall study results and limits: It was not possible, with unsorted PBMCs, to conclusively compare naive and antigen-experienced cells.

A remark on this clonotype: Its antigen is currently unknown.

Trimming took 4 bases from V and 2 from J, leaving 13 bases between them. This CDR3 contains 14 residues. Germline V lookup: CDR1 SGHRS, CDR2 YFSETQ. A sample-barcoded 5' primer and a J-beta primer mix were used in a second PCR of roughly 7 to 12 cycles. A tag from a template-switch adaptor with 12 random nucleotides marked each cDNA molecule. TCRdb itself ran the 5' RACE reads through MiXCR, one entry per CDR3 protein. Of approximately 880,000 distinct CDR3 sequences in the sample, roughly 52% were seen once. Sample: blood. This sequence was found in a man aged 30 to 39 in good health. The chain joins TRBV5-1 to TRBJ2-7, with D possibly matching TRBD1 (6 bases). CDR3: CASSITRTAYEQYF. The CDR3 DNA is TGCGCCAGCAGCATCACCAGGACAGCCTACGAGCAGTACTTC. Together with reference TRBV5-1 and TRBJ2-7, the CDR3 gives the full variable domain: KAGVTQTPRYLIKTRGQQVTLSCSPISGHRSVSWYQQTPGQGLQFLFEYFSETQRNKGNFPGRFSGRQFSNSRSEMNVSTLELGDSALYLCASSITRTAYEQYFGPGTRLTVT.